These 18 T cell receptor beta chains came from one sample sequenced in a study of cytomegalovirus exposure and HLA in healthy donors. The study ran its PCR with 60 Vbeta and 13 Jbeta primers. Measured with immunoSEQ multiplex PCR; TCRdb has only the in-frame clones, and not every one. The data show some 120,000 clones, about 83% seen once. The sample taken for sequencing was PBMCs. Receptors were obtained from a man aged 25-45 years in good health and CMV-seronegative.

This sequence joins TRBV18 and TRBJ2-7, with a weak D call TRBD2 (7 bases). CDR3 length: 15 amino acids. The V end lost 6 bases, the J end lost 2 bases, and 17 bases lay between the germline ends. Germline V gene data show CDR1 as KGHSH and CDR2 as LQKENI. The CDR3 loop is CASSPGPGGTYEQYF. The CDR3 DNA reads as TGTGCCAGCTCCCCCGGACCGGGGGGCACCTACGAGCAGTACTTC.

The count of this clone is one. This sequence joins TRBV19 and TRBJ2-7, with 7 nucleotides matching TRBD2. J gave up 3 bases and V 9 bases, and 8 bases lay outside the gene matches. In germline, CDR1 is LNHDA, CDR2 SQIVND (reference sequence). CDR3 length: 13 amino acids. DNA of the CDR3: TGTGCCAGCACCGGGACGGGGGGCTACGAGCAGTACTTC. Its protein product is CASTGTGGYEQYF.

The count of this clone is one. The chain is built from TRBV15 and TRBJ2-1; D may be TRBD1 (6 bases). CDR3 length: 14 amino acids. V shed 0 bases and J shed 6 bases, with 9 bases lying between them. From germline, CDR1 is LNHNV and CDR2 YYDKDF (reference sequence). In DNA form, the CDR3 reads TGTGCCACCAGCAGAGATTCGACAGGCAATGAGCAGTTCTTC. Translated, it gives CATSRDSTGNEQFF. Drawing the rest from reference TRBV15 and TRBJ2-1, the complete variable domain is DAMVIQNPRYQVTQFGKPVTLSCSQTLNHNVMYWYQQKSSQAPKLLFHYYDKDFNNEADTPDNFQSRRPNTSFCFLDIRSPGLGDTAMYLCATSRDSTGNEQFFGPGTRLTVL.

The chain couples TRBV7-8 to TRBJ2-7; TRBD1 agrees at 8 bases. Germline CDR1 SGHVS, CDR2 FQNEAQ. This CDR3 has 15 residues. The junction had 6 bases not matched to a gene; V was cut back by 4 bases and J by 1 base. CDR3 loop: CASSSQTGVSYEQYF. CDR3 sequence (DNA): TGTGCCAGCAGCTCCCAGACAGGGGTATCCTACGAGCAGTACTTC.

The V and J genes are TRBV9 and TRBJ2-1; a possible D gene is TRBD2 (6 bases). Germline V gives CDR1 SGDLS, CDR2 YYNGEE. The CDR3 is 18 amino acids. With 3 bases removed from V and 4 bases from J, the gap between germline ends came to 23 bases. CDR3 nucleotide sequence: TGTGCCAGCAGCGCCGATTTCTCGAGCGGGCGGATTTACAATGAGCAGTTCTTC. This translates into CASSADFSSGRIYNEQFF.

The rearrangement links TRBV5-1 to TRBJ2-1; D unresolved. The CDR3 loop spans 16 amino acids. Germline-derived CDR1 and CDR2 are SGHRS and YFSETQ. Trimming removed 2 bases at V and 0 bases at J, with 12 bases between. CDR3 in DNA: TGCGCCAGCAGCTTAGGCGGTTGGAGCTCCTACAATGAGCAGTTCTTC. Translated: CASSLGGWSSYNEQFF.

The V call is TRBV28, the J call TRBJ1-6, with D unresolved. The germline V gene has CDR1 MDHEN and CDR2 SYDVKM. V gave up 8 bases and J gave up 7 bases, with 18 bases separating them. This CDR3 contains 15 residues. CDR3 sequence (DNA): TGTGCCAGCTCCACCCCGACATCCCGGAATTCACCCCTCCACTTT. Protein sequence: CASSTPTSRNSPLHF.

The chain couples TRBV9 to TRBJ2-3; a weak D match, TRBD1 (5 bases). V shed 4 bases and J shed 4 bases, with 16 bases lying between them. There are 15 residues in the CDR3. CDR1 SGDLS and CDR2 YYNGEE come from the germline V gene. This CDR3 is CASSSDGWGPDTQYF. The CDR3 bases are TGTGCCAGCAGCTCCGATGGCTGGGGCCCAGATACGCAGTATTTT.

V is TRBV7-2 and J is TRBJ2-7; 8 bases agree with TRBD2. The germline gives CDR1 SGHTA, CDR2 FQGNSA. CDR3 length equals 15 residues. The V segment lost 5 bases and the J segment 3 bases; nucleotides outside the gene matches: 9. The CDR3 DNA follows: TGTGCCAGCAGCAGGCGGGGGGTGGGTAACTACGAGCAGTACTTC. Amino acid sequence: CASSRRGVGNYEQYF. Full variable domain (outside the CDR3, taken from reference TRBV7-2 and TRBJ2-7): GAGVSQSPSNKVTEKGKDVELRCDPISGHTALYWYRQSLGQGLEFLIYFQGNSAPDKSGLPSDRFSAERTGGSVSTLTIQRTQQEDSAVYLCASSRRGVGNYEQYFGPGTRLTVT.

This chain joins TRBV28 and TRBJ2-3; no definite D call. The germline CDR1 and CDR2 sequences are MDHEN and SYDVKM. The CDR3 totals 14 residues. V lost 1 base to trimming and J lost 2 bases, with 7 bases between them. In DNA, the CDR3 is TGTGCCAGCAGTTTATTACTTCTCACAGATACGCAGTATTTT. Protein product: CASSLLLLTDTQYF.

V is TRBV5-1 and J is TRBJ2-7; 7 positions match TRBD2. Germline CDR1 reads SGHRS; CDR2 reads YFSETQ. V shed 1 base and J 5 bases; nucleotides not matched to a gene: 6. This CDR3 has 14 residues. CDR3 loop: CASSLYQRGNEQYF. The CDR3 DNA reads as TGCGCCAGCAGCTTGTACCAGCGGGGAAACGAGCAGTACTTC.

This clone was seen a single time. The rearrangement joins TRBV19 to TRBJ2-3; 8 nucleotides match TRBD1. Germline V gene lookup returns CDR1 LNHDA and CDR2 SQIVND (reference sequence). With V trimmed by 5 bases and J by 6 bases, 13 bases remained unmatched. This CDR3 comprises 16 residues. CDR3 nucleotide sequence: TGTGCCAGTAGTCGGACCGGGACAGGCGGCGTGGATACGCAGTATTTT. It yields the protein CASSRTGTGGVDTQYF.

This clone was seen a handful of times. The genes are TRBV9 and TRBJ2-7; 7 positions agree with TRBD2. The CDR3 contains 14 residues. V was pared by 0 bases and J by 3 bases, with 3 bases of the junction left unmatched. Germline values: CDR1 SGDLS, CDR2 YYNGEE. The CDR3 sequence: CASSVAPSGYEQYF. CDR3 sequence (DNA): TGTGCCAGCAGCGTAGCTCCTAGCGGCTACGAGCAGTACTTC.

The rearrangement uses TRBV5-5 and TRBJ1-2; 8 bases are a match to TRBD1. The CDR3 is made up of 13 amino acids. The trim removed 1 base at V and 4 bases at J, leaving 0 bases unmatched. Per germline, CDR1 SGHKS and CDR2 YYEKEE (reference sequence). The CDR3 protein is CASSLQGAYGYTF. The CDR3 bases are TGTGCCAGCAGCTTGCAGGGGGCCTATGGCTACACCTTC.

The chain combines TRBV18 with TRBJ1-5; D gene uncertain. Trimming cost V 5 bases and J 4 bases, with 9 bases left between them. CDR1 and CDR2 from the germline V gene are KGHSH and LQKENI. The CDR3 has 13 residues. CDR3 in amino acids: CASSVQRNQPQHF. CDR3 coding DNA: TGTGCCAGCTCAGTGCAGAGGAATCAGCCCCAGCATTTT.

This clone was seen once. This chain links TRBV9 with TRBJ2-7; D unclear. CDR3 length: 9 amino acids. Deletions cut 7 bases from V and 4 bases from J, with 3 bases between. Germline V gene sequence: CDR1 SGDLS, CDR2 YYNGEE. The CDR3 reads CASPYEQYF. The CDR3 DNA follows: TGTGCCAGCCCTTACGAGCAGTACTTC. The full variable domain, its missing parts supplied by reference TRBV9 and TRBJ2-7, is DSGVTQTPKHLITATGQRVTLRCSPRSGDLSVYWYQQSLDQGLQFLIQYYNGEERAKGNILERFSAQQFPDLHSELNLSSLELGDSALYFCASPYEQYFGPGTRLTVT.

The gene calls are TRBV6-1 and TRBJ1-3; possible D gene TRBD1, 6 bases. The CDR3 is made up of 14 amino acids. Trimming took 6 bases from V and 0 from J, leaving 9 bases between them. The V gene's germline CDR1 is MNHNS and CDR2 SASEGT. CDR3 in amino acids: CASRRTVSGNTIYF. In DNA form, the CDR3 reads TGTGCCAGCAGGAGGACAGTCTCTGGAAACACCATATATTTT.

This clone was observed a single time. The rearrangement uses TRBV28 and TRBJ2-1, with D maybe TRBD1 (6 bases). Germline V gives CDR1 MDHEN, CDR2 SYDVKM. Deletions cut 6 bases from V and 8 bases from J, with 11 bases between. The CDR3 runs to 12 residues. CDR3: CASRHTGYEQFF. CDR3 bases: TGTGCCAGCAGACACACAGGGTATGAGCAGTTCTTC.